Each of the 18 T cell receptor beta chains below was sequenced from the same sample in a study of cytomegalovirus exposure and HLA in healthy donors. It was with 60 Vbeta and 13 Jbeta primers that the PCR ran. Some clones are missing from TCRdb's copy, which holds only in-frame ones; the method was immunoSEQ multiplex PCR. The sample lists 80,000 to 130,000 clones, roughly 83% occurring once. Sequenced sample: PBMCs. All receptors derive from a female donor in good health and CMV-seropositive.

The genes are TRBV5-6 and TRBJ1-1, with 9 bases aligning to TRBD1. Germline V gives CDR1 SGHDT, CDR2 YYEEEE. The CDR3 is 15 residues long. The junction had 6 bases not matched to a gene; V was cut back by 2 bases and J by 4 bases. The CDR3 region is CASSFRDRVITEAFF. The CDR3 nucleotides read TGTGCCAGCAGCTTCCGGGACAGGGTGATCACTGAAGCTTTCTTT.

This clone was counted only a few times. The chain recombines TRBV27 with TRBJ2-4; no clear D. Germline V gives CDR1 MNHEY, CDR2 SMNVEV (reference sequence). Deletions cut 6 bases from V and 3 bases from J, with 24 bases between. This CDR3 region has 18 residues. The CDR3 protein is CASSSWVSGGAVKNIQYF. In DNA form, the CDR3 reads TGTGCCAGCAGCTCGTGGGTGTCGGGTGGTGCGGTCAAAAACATTCAGTACTTC.

This clone was seen more than once but under ten times. The chain employs TRBV6-6 and TRBJ2-2, with D perhaps matching TRBD2 (6 bases). CDR3 length equals 16 residues. The germline V and J ends were trimmed by 6 bases and 1 base, with 15 bases remaining between them. The germline V gene has CDR1 MNHNY and CDR2 SVGAGI (reference sequence). The CDR3, as DNA: TGTGCCAGCAGGCAGGACGGGAGCTTGAACACCGGGGAGCTGTTTTTT. It translates to CASRQDGSLNTGELFF.

The chain recombines TRBV19 with TRBJ1-1; 10 bases are shared with TRBD1. This CDR3 has 13 residues. J was trimmed by 5 bases and V by 6 bases; bases with no gene match: 3. Germline-derived CDR1 and CDR2 are LNHDA and SQIVND (reference sequence). The CDR3 loop is CASSRDRGTEAFF. For the CDR3, the DNA is TGTGCCAGTAGCAGGGACAGGGGAACTGAAGCTTTCTTT. The full variable domain, with the rest looked up from reference TRBV19 and TRBJ1-1, is DGGITQSPKYLFRKEGQNVTLSCEQNLNHDAMYWYRQDPGQGLRLIYYSQIVNDFQKGDIAEGYSVSREKKESFPLTVTSAQKNPTAFYLCASSRDRGTEAFFGQGTRLTVV.

This clone was seen a few times. The V call is TRBV2, the J call TRBJ1-6, with TRBD1 matching over 7 bases. Germline values: CDR1 SNHLY, CDR2 FYNNEI. This CDR3 comprises 14 residues. The V segment lost 11 bases and the J segment 7 bases; nucleotides outside the gene matches: 11. The CDR3 here is CAGSPGQINSPLHF. The CDR3 DNA sequence: TGTGCCGGAAGTCCGGGACAGATAAATTCACCCCTCCACTTT.

V gene TRBV11-2 combines with J gene TRBJ1-2; TRBD1 is a possible D gene (5 bases). Germline values: CDR1 SGHAT, CDR2 FQNNGV. V was shortened by 2 bases and J by 5 bases, with 12 bases between the two germline ends. The CDR3 length is 14 residues. The CDR3: CASSLLQGFYGYTF. The CDR3, as DNA: TGTGCCAGCAGCTTACTTCAGGGTTTTTATGGCTACACCTTC.

CDR3 in amino acids: CASSPRGYEQFF. The DNA of the CDR3 is TGTGCCAGCAGCCCCCGCGGTTATGAGCAGTTCTTC. This chain uses TRBV13 with TRBJ2-1; D not certain. The germline V gene encodes CDR1 PRHDT and CDR2 FYEKMQ (reference sequence). This CDR3 comprises 12 residues. The ends were cut back, 5 bases at V and 8 bases at J, with 10 bases in the middle.

The CDR3 sequence: CASSRSLHSGNTIYF. The CDR3 bases are TGTGCCAGCAGTCGTAGCCTTCACTCTGGAAACACCATATATTTT. V usage is TRBV2 and J usage is TRBJ1-3; D gene uncertain. The CDR3 loop spans 15 amino acids. CDR1 is SNHLY, CDR2 FYNNEI, per germline. Between the trimmed V and J ends, which lost 5 bases and 0 bases, there was a span of 11 bases.

The chain is built from TRBV23-1 and TRBJ1-2; 9 positions match TRBD1. TRBV23-1 is an open reading frame whose function is uncertain. The CDR3 loop spans 13 amino acids. The V gene end was trimmed by 10 bases and the J gene end by 8 bases; junction bases not matched to a gene: 11. The CDR3 sequence is CAIRPGTGNGYTF. The CDR3 DNA sequence: TGCGCCATCCGTCCCGGGACAGGGAACGGCTACACCTTC.

This sequence joins TRBV30 and TRBJ1-6, with D unclear. Germline V CDR1 and CDR2: GTSNPN, SVGIG (reference sequence). V was clipped by 3 bases and J by 4 bases, with 13 bases between them. The CDR3 is 15 residues long. In nucleotides, the CDR3 is TGTGCCTGGAGGAGGGAAACACTGTATAATTCACCCCTCCACTTT. The encoded protein is CAWRRETLYNSPLHF.

This chain connects TRBV5-1 to TRBJ2-3, with D perhaps matching TRBD2 (6 bases). V dropped 0 bases and J dropped 3 bases, with 14 bases sitting between them. There are 16 residues in the CDR3. From germline, CDR1 is SGHRS and CDR2 YFSETQ. CDR3 sequence: CASSLGVGGGTDTQYF. The CDR3 coding sequence is TGCGCCAGCAGCTTGGGAGTGGGAGGAGGAACAGATACGCAGTATTTT.

This sequence joins TRBV19 and TRBJ1-2; 7 bases are shared with TRBD1. Germline values: CDR1 LNHDA, CDR2 SQIVND (reference sequence). This CDR3 comprises 13 residues. V was clipped by 8 bases and J by 8 bases; unmatched bases: 11. The CDR3 DNA reads as TGTGCCAGTTTTACAGGGGTGGGAAGAGGCTACACCTTC. Translation: CASFTGVGRGYTF.

In this sample, this clone turned up a few times. V and J are TRBV7-8 and TRBJ1-1, with 7 positions matching TRBD1. Looked up from germline, CDR1 is SGHVS and CDR2 is FQNEAQ. The CDR3 contains 15 residues. V shed 5 bases, J shed 0 bases, and the junction held 6 bases outside the gene matches. The CDR3 is CASSRPTGLNTEAFF. The CDR3 DNA is TGTGCCAGCAGCAGACCGACAGGGTTGAACACTGAAGCTTTCTTT.

V usage is TRBV30 and J usage is TRBJ1-3; no firm D call. The CDR3 length is 13 residues. The germline gives CDR1 GTSNPN, CDR2 SVGIG (reference sequence). V was clipped by 0 bases and J by 3 bases, with 6 bases between them. The CDR3 spells CAWSVHGGNTIYF. CDR3 nucleotide sequence: TGTGCCTGGAGTGTACATGGTGGAAACACCATATATTTT.

The V and J genes are TRBV30 and TRBJ1-2; 7 bases align to TRBD1. This CDR3 is built from 16 residues. Germline V gives CDR1 GTSNPN, CDR2 SVGIG (reference sequence). After removal of 0 bases from V and 8 bases from J, the junction contained 15 bases not matched to a gene. The CDR3 DNA is TGTGCCTGGAGTGTGAAGGGGGCGAACTTCGGGAACGGCTACACCTTC. This codes for CAWSVKGANFGNGYTF. The variable domain in full, with the rest retrieved from reference TRBV30 and TRBJ1-2, is SQTIHQWPATLVQPVGSPLSLECTVEGTSNPNLYWYRQAAGRGLQLLFYSVGIGQISSEVPQNLSASRPQDRQFILSSKKLLLSDSGFYLCAWSVKGANFGNGYTFGSGTRLTVV.

This clone was detected a few times. V is TRBV19 and J is TRBJ2-7, with D maybe TRBD2 (5 bases). CDR1 and CDR2 (germline): LNHDA, SQIVND (reference sequence). V was pared by 6 bases and J by 4 bases, with 16 bases between. The CDR3 length is 14 residues. Written as DNA, the CDR3 is TGTGCCAGTAGCGGAGCGGAGCCTCCGTACGAGCAGTACTTC. Translating gives CASSGAEPPYEQYF.

V is TRBV5-4 and J is TRBJ2-7, with 8 bases fitting TRBD2. V was pared by 3 bases and J by 2 bases, with 7 bases of the junction left unmatched. Germline CDR1 and CDR2: SGHNT and YYREEE (reference sequence). The CDR3 has 15 amino acids. The CDR3 DNA is TGTGCCAGCAGCTCCCCTGCGGGGGGCCCCTACGAGCAGTACTTC. Translation: CASSSPAGGPYEQYF.

This clone was seen only a few times. V and J are TRBV30 and TRBJ2-5; a possible D gene is TRBD2 (5 bases). Germline V lookup: CDR1 GTSNPN, CDR2 SVGIG (reference sequence). Trimming took off 3 bases at V and 5 bases at J, with 10 bases between the two ends. CDR3 length: 12 residues. In DNA, the CDR3 is TGTGCCTGGAGGAGGGTCGGCGAGACCCAGTACTTC. Protein product: CAWRRVGETQYF.